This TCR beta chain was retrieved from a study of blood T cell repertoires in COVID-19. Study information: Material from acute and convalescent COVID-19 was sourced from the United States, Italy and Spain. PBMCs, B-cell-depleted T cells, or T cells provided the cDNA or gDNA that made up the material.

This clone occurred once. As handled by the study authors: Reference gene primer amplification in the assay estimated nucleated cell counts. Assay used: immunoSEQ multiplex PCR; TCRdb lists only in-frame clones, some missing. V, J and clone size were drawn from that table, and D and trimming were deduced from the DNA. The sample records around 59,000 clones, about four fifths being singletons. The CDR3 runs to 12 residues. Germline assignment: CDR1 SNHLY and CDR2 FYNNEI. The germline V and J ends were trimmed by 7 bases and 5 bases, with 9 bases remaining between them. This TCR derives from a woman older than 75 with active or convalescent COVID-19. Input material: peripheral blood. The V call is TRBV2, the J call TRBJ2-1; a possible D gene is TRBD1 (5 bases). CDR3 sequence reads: CASKTEHNEQFF. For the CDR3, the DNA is TGTGCCAGCAAGACAGAACACAATGAGCAGTTCTTC.